A single sample is the source of the 10 T cell receptor beta chains below, sequenced in a study of sequential checkpoint blockade in melanoma. Libraries were prepared by immunoSEQ multiplex PCR; TCRdb keeps only in-frame clonotypes and omits some of them. The sample lists about 28,000 clones, about 83% occurring once. Documented treatment: randomized to nivolumab then ipilimumab (arm A) or the reverse (arm B). The input for sequencing was CD8+ T cells sorted from blood (inferred from file names), taken from a patient given nivolumab and ipilimumab in sequence. All receptors derive from a human donor with melanoma.

The chain uses TRBV6-4 and TRBJ2-2; 10 nucleotides match TRBD2. Losses at the gene ends were 7 bases for V and 5 bases for J; bases not matched to a gene: 7. Germline V lookup: CDR1 MRHNA, CDR2 SNTAGT. This CDR3 spans 15 amino acids. CDR3 in amino acids: CASTPLAGVTGELFF. The CDR3 DNA reads as TGTGCCAGCACGCCTCTAGCGGGGGTGACCGGGGAGCTGTTTTTT.

The chain carries TRBV5-5 and TRBJ2-3; 8 bases match TRBD1. This CDR3 is 11 amino acids long. CDR1 and CDR2 from the germline V gene are SGHKS and YYEKEE (reference sequence). Trimming cost V 5 bases and J 14 bases; bases outside gene matches: 7. CDR3 sequence (DNA): TGTGCCAGCAGTCCGGGACAGGTGTCGTATTTT. Protein product: CASSPGQVSYF.

This chain uses TRBV4-1 with TRBJ2-3; perhaps TRBD2 as D (6 bases). This CDR3 has 16 residues. Trimming shortened V by 1 base and J by 0 bases, and 11 bases separated the two germline ends. Germline CDR1 reads MGHRA; CDR2 reads YSYEKL. Written as DNA, the CDR3 is TGCGCCAGCAGCCAAGCCGGACGGGGGAGCACAGATACGCAGTATTTT. As protein: CASSQAGRGSTDTQYF.

The chain links TRBV6-1 to TRBJ1-1, with D possibly being TRBD1 (5 bases). Germline assignment: CDR1 MNHNS and CDR2 SASEGT. The CDR3 is made up of 13 amino acids. V lost 3 bases and J 4 bases, leaving 9 bases between the germline ends. CDR3 nucleotides: TGTGCCAGCAGTGACAGGGAGGGCACTGAAGCTTTCTTT. Residues: CASSDREGTEAFF.

The chain couples TRBV6-1 to TRBJ2-1; 9 bases fit TRBD2. Germline values: CDR1 MNHNS, CDR2 SASEGT. The CDR3 consists of 19 residues. Germline trimming cut 3 bases from V and 1 base from J; bases unmatched to any gene: 13. The CDR3 region is CASSDKNAGGRGSYNEQFF. The CDR3, as DNA: TGTGCCAGCAGTGATAAAAATGCGGGAGGGCGGGGTTCCTACAATGAGCAGTTCTTC.

The chain employs TRBV9 and TRBJ1-6, with D perhaps TRBD1 (5 bases). The length of the CDR3 is 15 residues. The V gene lost 3 bases and the J gene lost 12 bases, with 19 bases spanning the gap. Germline loops: CDR1 SGDLS, CDR2 YYNGEE. The CDR3 DNA follows: TGTGCCAGCAGCGCAGAGACAGAAAATTCAGGACCCCTCCACTTT. Its translation: CASSAETENSGPLHF.

The genes are TRBV15 and TRBJ1-3, with TRBD2 identical over 9 bases. The J call may be in error: the DNA end matches TRBJ2-2 better. From germline, CDR1 is LNHNV and CDR2 YYDKDF (reference sequence). The CDR3 covers 16 residues. The CDR3 spells CATSRDYLAGPGELFF. The CDR3 DNA reads as TGTGCCACCAGCAGAGATTACCTAGCGGGGCCCGGGGAGCTGTTTTTT.

The chain employs TRBV9 and TRBJ2-2; weak D call: TRBD2 (5 bases). Trimming shortened V by 6 bases and J by 4 bases, and 7 bases separated the two germline ends. The CDR3 totals 12 residues. Germline loops: CDR1 SGDLS, CDR2 YYNGEE. CDR3 protein: CASTGVTGELFF. The CDR3 DNA is TGTGCCAGCACCGGGGTCACCGGGGAGCTGTTTTTT.

Regarding this clone: At one boundary the junction diverges from the germline segment, which might be a read error. The chain links TRBV7-9 to TRBJ2-5, with 9 positions matching TRBD2. The CDR3 contains 16 residues. Germline CDR1 and CDR2: SEHNR and FQNEAQ (reference sequence). CDR3 sequence reads: CASSQDPAGGGETQYF. The CDR3 nucleotides are TGCGCCAGCAGCCAAGATCCAGCGGGAGGAGGAGAGACCCAGTACTTC.

The chain uses TRBV28 and TRBJ2-5; 7 bases map to TRBD2. This CDR3 is built from 15 residues. The germline V gene has CDR1 MDHEN and CDR2 SYDVKM. The trim removed 6 bases at V and 4 bases at J, leaving 11 bases unmatched. The CDR3 here is CASSPTSALGETQYF. CDR3 DNA sequence: TGTGCCAGCAGCCCTACTAGCGCATTAGGAGAGACCCAGTACTTC. The complete variable domain, with remaining parts taken from reference TRBV28 and TRBJ2-5, reads DVKVTQSSRYLVKRTGEKVFLECVQDMDHENMFWYRQDPGLGLRLIYFSYDVKMKEKGDIPEGYSVSREKKERFSLILESASTNQTSMYLCASSPTSALGETQYFGPGTRLLVL.